A selection of T cell receptor beta chains follows, all from one sample in a study of cytomegalovirus exposure and HLA in healthy donors. Profiling relied on immunoSEQ multiplex PCR, and the TCRdb table lists in-frame clones only, not all of them. The repertoire includes over 150,000 clones, around 83% of them detected once, and around 1.6% sits in the top ten. The sample comprised PBMCs. The receptor set was obtained from a man between 45 and 60 years old in good health and CMV-seronegative. Both conserved end residues are trimmed from each CDR3. The D gene is left open where the match is weak.

d_call	j_call	v_call	cdr3_aa
TRBD1	TRBJ1-4	TRBV5-5	ASSLRDRGLSREKLF
.	TRBJ1-4	TRBV7-9	ASSPGVSKNEKLF
TRBD1	TRBJ1-4	TRBV11-1	ASSFRTGGSEKLF
TRBD1	TRBJ2-1	TRBV5-1	ASSLVQGVAYNEQF
TRBD1	TRBJ2-3	TRBV7-8	ASSLVGGTGLTDTQY
.	TRBJ2-2	TRBV7-6	ASSSREVRRGTGELF
.	TRBJ2-7	TRBV19	ASSIGQAATYEQY
TRBD2	TRBJ2-1	TRBV5-1	ASSLTSGSNEQF
.	TRBJ1-2	TRBV7-2	ASSLDWEGYYGYT
.	TRBJ2-2	TRBV7-3	ASSAGPSAAGELF
.	TRBJ1-4	TRBV6-6	ASSYSSAGGEKLF
TRBD2	TRBJ2-1	TRBV19	ASTTKRGGYNEQF
.	TRBJ2-7	TRBV11-2	AGNQGLAYEQY
TRBD2	TRBJ2-5	TRBV7-3	ASSLSGTSRETQY
.	TRBJ2-3	TRBV29-1	SVVYTDTQY
.	.	TRBV19	ASSDYTRGTYEQY
TRBD2	TRBJ2-1	TRBV11-2	ASSLGLAGGQGEQF
TRBD1	TRBJ1-3	TRBV9	ASSSRDSSHISGNTIY
TRBD1	TRBJ1-2	TRBV5-1	ASSLSGGMYGYT
TRBD1	TRBJ2-5	TRBV5-6	ASSRGTVQETQY
.	TRBJ2-3	TRBV14	ASSLFRSGFPMTTDTQY
TRBD1	TRBJ1-2	TRBV5-4	ASSDRGQTDYGYT
TRBD2	TRBJ2-7	TRBV4-3	ASSQSDGRGAYEQY
TRBD1	TRBJ2-2	TRBV5-1	ASSRQGSRNTGELF
.	TRBJ1-6	TRBV14	ASSPGSSNSPLH
TRBD2	TRBJ2-5	TRBV5-4	ASSFSGRKETQY
.	TRBJ2-2	TRBV28	ASRSKGKGTGELF